The clone carrying this TCR beta chain was picked up many times. Its cognate antigen is unknown. This specimen belongs to a study of CD8 T cells in ankylosing spondylitis. CDR1 and CDR2 (germline): DFQATT, SNEGSKA (reference sequence). CDR3 length: 15 amino acids. V was shortened by 0 bases and J by 7 bases, with 15 bases between the two germline ends. Libraries for TCR beta were made by quantitative 5'-RACE with molecular barcodes. TCRdb re-called the 5' RACE reads through MiXCR, storing one row per CDR3 protein. The table has 200,000 to 300,000 distinct CDR3 sequences, around 11% seen once. Whole-study results and caveats: Ankylosing spondylitis blood appeared to be characterized by a TCR beta motif of several highly homologous variants. Researchers reportedly found disease-linked clones significantly enriched in matched ankylosing spondylitis synovial fluid.

Input material: blood, either unsorted or a sorted T cell fraction (not recorded which). This sequence was found in a male donor with ankylosing spondylitis or in good health (not recorded which). The chain carries TRBV20-1 and TRBJ1-4; the D gene is possibly TRBD1 (5 bases). The CDR3 here is CSARDGGVSGEKLFF. The CDR3 nucleotides read TGCAGTGCTAGAGATGGAGGGGTTTCAGGTGAAAAACTGTTTTTT.